This TCR beta chain came from a study of blood T cell repertoires in COVID-19. Study-wide background: The analysed material was cDNA or gDNA that came from T cells, B-cell-depleted T cells, or PBMCs.

Data came from immunoSEQ multiplex PCR; TCRdb stores just in-frame clones and leaves some out. The sample includes 70,000 to 100,000 clones, about 70% of them seen just once. V lost 3 bases and J lost 0; bases outside the gene matches: 5. Germline V gene sequence: CDR1 SGHRS, CDR2 YFSETQ. The CDR3 extends over 15 amino acids. Specimen: peripheral blood. The gene calls are TRBV5-1 and TRBJ2-7; 8 nucleotides match TRBD1. The receptor's source is an older woman in a cohort sampled during active or convalescent COVID-19. CDR3 sequence reads: CASSSEQGGSYEQYF. The CDR3 bases are TGCGCCAGCAGCTCCGAACAGGGGGGCTCCTACGAGCAGTACTTC.